These 27 T cell receptor beta chains came from one sample sequenced in a study of blood T cell repertoires in COVID-19. Here immunoSEQ multiplex PCR was the method, and the copy in TCRdb shows in-frame clones only, minus some. This repertoire shows approximately 270,000 clones, 80% to 90% found once; its top ten account for 9.5% to 12%. Sequencing was carried out using peripheral blood. The receptors originated from a woman aged 70-85 years with acute or convalescent COVID-19.

The chain employs TRBV12-3 or TRBV12-4 and TRBJ2-3; the D is unclear. Trimming took off 10 bases at V and 0 bases at J, with 11 bases between the two ends. This CDR3 is 13 amino acids long. This CDR3 reads CATSAASTDTQYF. The DNA for the CDR3 is TGTGCCACCTCCGCGGCTAGCACAGATACGCAGTATTTT.

V is TRBV4-1 and J is TRBJ1-2, with unresolved D. This CDR3 is built from 14 residues. Per the germline V gene, CDR1 is MGHRA and CDR2 is YSYEKL. V was shortened by 1 base and J by 8 bases, with 14 bases between the two germline ends. The CDR3 DNA sequence: TGCGCCAGCAGCCAAGTAGGAGCGCGAGGGGGCTACACCTTC. Encoded protein: CASSQVGARGGYTF.

The V call is TRBV6-5, the J call TRBJ1-2, with TRBD1 identical over 7 bases. CDR1 MNHEY and CDR2 SVGAGI come from the germline V gene. The CDR3 is made up of 12 amino acids. J was trimmed by 4 bases and V by 9 bases; bases with no gene match: 5. The CDR3: CASQRQGYGYTF. CDR3 nucleotide sequence: TGTGCCAGTCAACGACAGGGCTATGGCTACACCTTC.

The CDR3 bases are TGCGCCAGCAGCTTGGTGGCCGGGACAGGGAACACCGGGGAGCTGTTTTTT. It translates to CASSLVAGTGNTGELFF. V and J are TRBV5-1 and TRBJ2-2; 8 bases line up with TRBD1. Germline CDR1 reads SGHRS; CDR2 reads YFSETQ. J gave up 1 base and V 0 bases, and 5 bases lay outside the gene matches. The CDR3 has 17 residues.

The chain employs TRBV2 and TRBJ1-3; D call uncertain. V dropped 2 bases and J dropped 5 bases, with 4 bases sitting between them. The CDR3 is 12 amino acids. The V gene's germline CDR1 is SNHLY and CDR2 FYNNEI. Here the CDR3 reads CASSEFRNTIYF. The DNA for the CDR3 is TGTGCCAGCAGTGAATTCAGAAACACCATATATTTT.

The chain joins TRBV21-1 to TRBJ1-1; the D segment call TRBD1 is taken from the table without a DNA check. TRBV21-1 is reported as a pseudogene. This CDR3 spans 15 amino acids. The CDR3 region has the DNA TGTGCCAGCAGCGCCCTTAAGACAGAGCCCACTGAAGCTTTCTTT. Translation: CASSALKTEPTEAFF.

The DNA for the CDR3 is TGTGCCACCAGTCTTAGGCAGGGCACAGATACGCAGTATTTT. Translating gives CATSLRQGTDTQYF. This rearrangement joins TRBV24-1 to TRBJ2-3; D not resolved. Germline loops: CDR1 KGHDR, CDR2 SFDVKD. V shed 6 bases and J shed 1 base, with 10 bases lying between them. The length of the CDR3 is 14 residues.

The chain carries TRBV11-2 and TRBJ2-2; 7 bases agree with TRBD1. CDR3 length: 15 residues. V shed 5 bases and J 4 bases; nucleotides not matched to a gene: 7. Looked up from germline, CDR1 is SGHAT and CDR2 is FQNNGV. CDR3 DNA sequence: TGTGCCAGCAGCCGCTCAAGACAGGGCACCGGGGAGCTGTTTTTT. Residues: CASSRSRQGTGELFF.

The genes are TRBV6-5 and TRBJ2-1, with D tentatively TRBD2 (6 bases). Germline V gene sequence: CDR1 MNHEY, CDR2 SVGAGI. Deletions cut 2 bases from V and 5 bases from J, with 13 bases between. This CDR3 is 15 amino acids long. The DNA for the CDR3 is TGTGCCAGCAGTTACCGGGGACTTCCAAACAATGAGCAGTTCTTC. This sequence encodes CASSYRGLPNNEQFF.

This chain connects TRBV3-1 (or the pseudogene TRBV3-2) to TRBJ2-7, with TRBD1 identical over 9 bases. The CDR3 contains 15 residues. Trimming cost V 4 bases and J 3 bases; bases outside gene matches: 7. CDR1 and CDR2 from the germline V gene are LGHDT and YNNKEL (reference sequence). DNA of the CDR3: TGTGCCAGCAGCCGTCCGGGACAGGGAGACTACGAGCAGTACTTC. Amino acid sequence: CASSRPGQGDYEQYF.

The rearrangement uses TRBV7-3 and TRBJ2-5; the match to TRBD1 covers 9 bases. Germline V gene data show CDR1 as SGHTA and CDR2 as FQGTGA. Losses at the gene ends were 5 bases for V and 4 bases for J; bases not matched to a gene: 8. This CDR3 has 15 amino acids. The CDR3 nucleotides read TGTGCCAGCAGCACGGGACAGGGCTGGGGAGAGACCCAGTACTTC. Amino acids: CASSTGQGWGETQYF.

This chain links TRBV12-3 or TRBV12-4 with TRBJ2-7; 8 nucleotides agree with TRBD1. V lost 8 bases, J lost 1 base, and 4 bases stayed unmatched. The CDR3 is 13 residues long. The CDR3 sequence is CASGRTGSYEQYF. The CDR3, as DNA: TGTGCCAGCGGCCGGACAGGGTCCTACGAGCAGTACTTC.

The V gene is TRBV6-5, the J gene TRBJ1-4; TRBD1 agrees at 7 bases. CDR1 is MNHEY, CDR2 SVGAGI, per germline. The junction had 7 bases not matched to a gene; V was cut back by 4 bases and J by 5 bases. There are 15 residues in the CDR3. CDR3 DNA: TGTGCCAGCAGTTTTACACAGGGGAGGAATGAAAAACTGTTTTTT. Residues: CASSFTQGRNEKLFF.

The chain employs TRBV9 and TRBJ2-5, with 9 bases fitting TRBD2. Germline V lookup: CDR1 SGDLS, CDR2 YYNGEE. V shed 4 bases and J 1 base; nucleotides not matched to a gene: 11. This CDR3 region has 17 residues. DNA of the CDR3: TGTGCCAGCAGCCGGGGTTGGCTAGCGGGGTCCCAAGAGACCCAGTACTTC. It codes for CASSRGWLAGSQETQYF.

This clone was counted a single time. This chain joins TRBV29-1 and TRBJ1-3; D gene unclear. The CDR3 consists of 13 residues. The germline gives CDR1 SQVTM, CDR2 ANQGSEA. The germline V and J ends were trimmed by 0 bases and 4 bases, with 7 bases remaining between them. Here the CDR3 DNA reads TGCAGCGTTGAAGATCGAGCGGGAAACACCATATATTTT. It is translated as CSVEDRAGNTIYF.

The chain uses TRBV5-1 and TRBJ1-4; tentative D call: TRBD1 (6 bases). Trimming shortened V by 5 bases and J by 6 bases, and 11 bases separated the two germline ends. The CDR3 is 13 amino acids. Germline CDR1 SGHRS, CDR2 YFSETQ. CDR3 DNA: TGCGCCAGCAGGGACAGTTACGATGAAAAACTGTTTTTT. It specifies CASRDSYDEKLFF.

V is TRBV30 and J is TRBJ1-6; 7 nucleotides line up with TRBD1. V shed 3 bases, J shed 10 bases, and the junction held 9 bases outside the gene matches. The CDR3 has 14 amino acids. In germline, CDR1 is GTSNPN, CDR2 SVGIG (reference sequence). CDR3 nucleotide sequence: TGTGCCTGGAGGACAGGGTCTTTCGGGTCACCCCTCCACTTT. Encoded protein: CAWRTGSFGSPLHF.

The rearrangement links TRBV5-1 to TRBJ2-3; 8 bases line up with TRBD2. Losses at the gene ends were 4 bases for V and 0 bases for J; bases not matched to a gene: 4. The CDR3 length is 15 residues. Germline loops: CDR1 SGHRS, CDR2 YFSETQ. CDR3 in DNA: TGCGCCAGCAGCGAAGGCGGGGGGAGCACAGATACGCAGTATTTT. Translating gives CASSEGGGSTDTQYF.

The genes are TRBV5-8 and TRBJ1-6; TRBD1 is a possible D gene (6 bases). Trimming took 0 bases from V and 7 from J, leaving 17 bases between them. The CDR3 runs to 17 residues. The germline gives CDR1 SGHTS, CDR2 YDEGEE. DNA of the CDR3: TGTGCCAGCAGCTTGGGGAGCAGGGGCCATAGGAATTCACCCCTCCACTTT. This encodes CASSLGSRGHRNSPLHF. Using reference TRBV5-8 and TRBJ1-6 for the parts outside the CDR3, the full variable domain is EAGVTQSPTHLIKTRGQQATLRCSPISGHTSVYWYQQALGLGLQFLLWYDEGEERNRGNFPPRFSGRQFPNYSSELNVNALELEDSALYLCASSLGSRGHRNSPLHFGNGTRLTVT.

The chain combines TRBV10-3 with TRBJ2-3; TRBD2 matches at 7 bases. The CDR3 consists of 12 residues. Trimming at V came to 4 bases and at J to 6 bases, leaving 1 base not matched to a gene. CDR1 and CDR2 (germline): ENHRY, SYGVKD. The DNA of the CDR3 is TGTGCCATCAGTGCCGGGGGGGATACGCAGTATTTT. Translated: CAISAGGDTQYF.

This chain connects TRBV7-9 to TRBJ1-2; D gene uncertain. With 1 base removed from V and 2 bases from J, the gap between germline ends came to 17 bases. Germline CDR1 is SEHNR and CDR2 is FQNEAQ (reference sequence). This CDR3 has 17 residues. CDR3 in DNA: TGTGCCAGCAGCTTAGACCGATTCGGCGGGGAGAACTATGGCTACACCTTC. Its translation is CASSLDRFGGENYGYTF. The full variable domain, rest sourced from reference TRBV7-9 and TRBJ1-2, is DTGVSQNPRHKITKRGQNVTFRCDPISEHNRLYWYRQTLGQGPEFLTYFQNEAQLEKSRLLSDRFSAERPKGSFSTLEIQRTEQGDSAMYLCASSLDRFGGENYGYTFGSGTRLTVV.

The genes are TRBV5-1 and TRBJ2-1; 7 bases match TRBD1. J gave up 6 bases and V 4 bases, and 10 bases lay outside the gene matches. Per germline, CDR1 SGHRS and CDR2 YFSETQ. This CDR3 region has 15 residues. The CDR3 sequence is CASSRTGANANEQFF. In DNA, the CDR3 is TGCGCCAGCAGCCGAACAGGGGCCAATGCCAATGAGCAGTTCTTC.

Points on this clone: Other DNA sequences within the sample encode an identical CDR3. The chain employs TRBV3-1 (or the pseudogene TRBV3-2) and TRBJ2-7; D is uncertain. CDR1 LGHDT and CDR2 YNNKEL come from the germline V gene (reference sequence). The CDR3 has 13 residues. Between the trimmed V and J ends, which lost 1 base and 0 bases, there was a span of 4 bases. The CDR3 loop is CASSQGSSYEQYF. Written as DNA, the CDR3 is TGTGCCAGCAGCCAAGGTAGCTCCTACGAGCAGTACTTC.

The chain links TRBV15 to TRBJ2-3, with 8 bases identical to TRBD2. V was clipped by 6 bases and J by 4 bases; unmatched bases: 21. CDR3 length: 19 residues. Per the germline V gene, CDR1 is LNHNV and CDR2 is YYDKDF (reference sequence). The CDR3 spells CATRFDGGALVLPPDTQYF. CDR3 nucleotide sequence: TGTGCCACCAGATTTGACGGGGGGGCCTTGGTTTTGCCCCCAGATACGCAGTATTTT.

This clone was recorded once. This sample includes further DNA sequences coding for the same CDR3. V and J are TRBV5-4 and TRBJ1-4; 9 bases are a match to TRBD1. Losses at the gene ends were 4 bases for V and 6 bases for J; bases not matched to a gene: 1. The V gene's germline CDR1 is SGHNT and CDR2 YYREEE (reference sequence). CDR3 length equals 13 residues. Here the CDR3 reads CASSRTGDEKLFF. Written as DNA, the CDR3 is TGTGCCAGCAGCCGGACAGGGGATGAAAAACTGTTTTTT.

This clone came up once. The chain joins TRBV2 to TRBJ1-2, with 9 bases lining up with TRBD1. The CDR3 has 15 residues. Trimming cost V 5 bases and J 7 bases; bases outside gene matches: 11. Germline CDR1 and CDR2: SNHLY and FYNNEI. CDR3 protein: CASSTRDRVEGGYTF. In DNA, the CDR3 is TGTGCCAGCAGTACCAGGGACAGGGTGGAGGGTGGCTACACCTTC. Full variable domain (outside the CDR3, taken from reference TRBV2 and TRBJ1-2): EPEVTQTPSHQVTQMGQEVILRCVPISNHLYFYWYRQILGQKVEFLVSFYNNEISEKSEIFDDQFSVERPDGSNFTLKIRSTKLEDSAMYFCASSTRDRVEGGYTFGSGTRLTVV.

The CDR3 DNA is TGTGCCAGCAGTGTATCAGGACAGAGATATGGCTACACCTTC. Protein sequence: CASSVSGQRYGYTF. The chain carries TRBV2 and TRBJ1-2; a weak D match, TRBD1 (6 bases). Trimming shortened V by 4 bases and J by 5 bases, and 14 bases separated the two germline ends. Germline CDR1 and CDR2: SNHLY and FYNNEI. The CDR3 is made up of 14 amino acids.